A single sample is the source of the 17 T cell receptor beta chains below, sequenced in a study of blood T cell repertoires in COVID-19. Clones were sequenced by immunoSEQ multiplex PCR, and TCRdb holds only the in-frame ones, with some missing. Of about 36,000 clones listed, 78% are singletons. Sequenced sample: peripheral blood. All receptors derive from a man in his sixties with acute or convalescent COVID-19.

V gene TRBV4-2 combines with J gene TRBJ1-1, with D tentatively TRBD1 (5 bases). CDR1 is LGHNA and CDR2 is YNFKEQ in the germline V gene. V dropped 8 bases and J dropped 1 base, with 23 bases sitting between them. CDR3 size: 17 residues. CDR3 nucleotides: TGTGCCAGCTCTCTTGGGCGGGGGTTTGAGTCGAACACTGAAGCTTTCTTT. Translating gives CASSLGRGFESNTEAFF.

V is TRBV7-9 and J is TRBJ2-7, with D possibly TRBD1 on 5 matching bases. Germline CDR1 and CDR2: SEHNR and FQNEAQ (reference sequence). CDR3 length: 13 residues. Trimming took off 3 bases at V and 0 bases at J, with 6 bases between the two ends. CDR3 loop: CASSLDISYEQYF. The CDR3 DNA is TGTGCCAGCAGCTTGGACATCTCCTACGAGCAGTACTTC.

The chain has TRBV24-1 and TRBJ2-1, with 8 positions matching TRBD2. V lost 5 bases and J lost 3; bases outside the gene matches: 2. Germline V gives CDR1 KGHDR, CDR2 SFDVKD. The CDR3 runs 14 residues. The CDR3 region has the DNA TGTGCCACCAGTGGGGGGACTAGCTACAATGAGCAGTTCTTC. Translating it yields CATSGGTSYNEQFF.

This chain links TRBV10-3 with TRBJ1-6, with D perhaps TRBD1 (6 bases). The CDR3 length is 16 residues. Germline V lookup: CDR1 ENHRY, CDR2 SYGVKD. The V gene lost 0 bases and the J gene lost 9 bases, with 15 bases spanning the gap. For the CDR3, the DNA is TGTGCCATCAGTGAGTCAGCAGGGGACCCTATTTCACCCCTCCACTTT. Translating it yields CAISESAGDPISPLHF.

The chain has TRBV6-6 and TRBJ2-3; no definite D call. The CDR3 runs 14 residues. Germline lookup yields CDR1 MNHNY and CDR2 SVGAGI (reference sequence). Between the trimmed V and J ends, which lost 2 bases and 3 bases, there was a span of 9 bases. The CDR3 is CASSYRQQTDTQYF. The CDR3 DNA reads as TGTGCCAGCAGTTACCGGCAACAGACAGATACGCAGTATTTT.

The J gene is TRBJ2-7, the V gene TRBV7-9, with D tentatively TRBD1 (6 bases). Trimming took 5 bases from V and 2 from J, leaving 19 bases between them. Germline V gene lookup returns CDR1 SEHNR and CDR2 FQNEAQ (reference sequence). This CDR3 is built from 16 residues. CDR3 nucleotides: TGTGCCAGCAGCCGGGAAAGGACAGTTCTTCCCTACGAGCAGTACTTC. It codes for CASSRERTVLPYEQYF.

The V and J genes are TRBV4-3 and TRBJ2-7; the match to TRBD1 covers 7 bases. Germline lookup yields CDR1 LGHNA and CDR2 YSLEER. The CDR3 sequence is 14 residues long. V dropped 1 base and J dropped 4; count of bases not matched to a gene: 4. The CDR3 bases are TGCGCCAGCAGCCAAGTGAGGGGGCCTTACGAGCAGTACTTC. It specifies CASSQVRGPYEQYF.

This sequence joins TRBV28 and TRBJ2-7; possible D gene TRBD1, 5 bases. This CDR3 region has 13 residues. Germline V gives CDR1 MDHEN, CDR2 SYDVKM. V was shortened by 2 bases and J by 6 bases, with 11 bases between the two germline ends. The DNA of the CDR3 is TGTGCCAGCAGTTTACCAGGGCCCCCCGAGCAGTACTTC. Its protein product is CASSLPGPPEQYF.

The genes are TRBV5-5 and TRBJ2-3; 11 nucleotides agree with TRBD2. After removal of 4 bases from V and 3 bases from J, the junction contained 7 bases not matched to a gene. Per germline, CDR1 SGHKS and CDR2 YYEKEE (reference sequence). The CDR3 runs to 16 residues. The DNA for the CDR3 is TGTGCCAGCAGCGGCACCGGGACTAGCGGTACAGATACGCAGTATTTT. Its translation: CASSGTGTSGTDTQYF.

V and J are TRBV5-1 and TRBJ1-2; 11 bases align to TRBD1. V was clipped by 4 bases and J by 7 bases; unmatched bases: 12. The germline gives CDR1 SGHRS, CDR2 YFSETQ. The CDR3 has 16 residues. The CDR3 loop is CASSLTRTGGAGGYTF. CDR3 nucleotides: TGCGCCAGCAGCCTAACCAGGACAGGGGGCGCGGGTGGCTACACCTTC.

The chain is built from TRBV6-1 and TRBJ2-7; TRBD1 agrees at 10 bases. Germline assignment: CDR1 MNHNS and CDR2 SASEGT. The CDR3 is 15 amino acids. V dropped 5 bases and J dropped 7; count of bases not matched to a gene: 11. The CDR3 region is CASSTAPGTGVEQYF. CDR3 DNA sequence: TGTGCCAGCAGTACCGCGCCCGGGACAGGGGTGGAGCAGTACTTC.

Turning to this clone: The limits of the CDR3 on the DNA are not certain, so only TCRdb's listed CDR3 is given. This rearrangement joins TRBV23-1 to TRBJ1-4; the table's D call, TRBD1, was not checked against the DNA. TRBV23-1 is assigned to the ORF class and has an uncertain function. The CDR3 totals 20 residues, both ends included. The CDR3 loop is CASSSSAGAPPPTTNEKLFF.

This chain joins TRBV5-1 and TRBJ1-3, with D perhaps TRBD1 (5 bases). CDR1 and CDR2 (germline): SGHRS, YFSETQ. V was clipped by 5 bases and J by 2 bases, with 5 bases between them. The CDR3 extends over 12 amino acids. The CDR3 reads CASRDTGNTIYF. DNA for the CDR3: TGCGCCAGCAGGGACACTGGAAACACCATATATTTT.

The chain carries TRBV27 and TRBJ2-3; D call uncertain. V gave up 5 bases and J gave up 2 bases, with 5 bases separating them. This CDR3 is 12 amino acids long. Per germline, CDR1 MNHEY and CDR2 SMNVEV (reference sequence). CDR3 residues: CASSPFTDTQYF. The CDR3 coding sequence is TGTGCCAGCAGTCCCTTCACAGATACGCAGTATTTT.

Here the CDR3 DNA reads TGTGCCAGCAGCACGATACTAGCGGGAGGGCCGGTGTCCTACAATGAGCAGTTCTTC. Amino acids: CASSTILAGGPVSYNEQFF. The chain employs TRBV21-1 and TRBJ2-1; the DNA was not compared with TRBD2, the D call given in the table. TRBV21-1 is termed a pseudogene. CDR3 size: 19 residues.

DNA of the CDR3: TGTGCCAGCAGTTACGGGAGAGAGCAGTACTTC. Translated, it gives CASSYGREQYF. The chain couples TRBV6-6 to TRBJ2-7; a possible D gene is TRBD2 (5 bases). Trimming took 2 bases from V and 7 from J, leaving 6 bases between them. Germline V gene sequence: CDR1 MNHNY, CDR2 SVGAGI (reference sequence). This CDR3 has 11 residues.

The J gene is TRBJ2-3, the V gene TRBV3-1 (or the pseudogene TRBV3-2), with TRBD2 matching over 11 bases. The junction had 15 bases not matched to a gene; V was cut back by 1 base and J by 0 bases. This CDR3 has 21 amino acids. Germline CDR1 reads LGHDT; CDR2 reads YNNKEL (reference sequence). DNA of the CDR3: TGTGCCAGCAGCCAAGCCCCACAGGGCACGACTAGCGGGACTAGCACAGATACGCAGTATTTT. It is translated as CASSQAPQGTTSGTSTDTQYF.